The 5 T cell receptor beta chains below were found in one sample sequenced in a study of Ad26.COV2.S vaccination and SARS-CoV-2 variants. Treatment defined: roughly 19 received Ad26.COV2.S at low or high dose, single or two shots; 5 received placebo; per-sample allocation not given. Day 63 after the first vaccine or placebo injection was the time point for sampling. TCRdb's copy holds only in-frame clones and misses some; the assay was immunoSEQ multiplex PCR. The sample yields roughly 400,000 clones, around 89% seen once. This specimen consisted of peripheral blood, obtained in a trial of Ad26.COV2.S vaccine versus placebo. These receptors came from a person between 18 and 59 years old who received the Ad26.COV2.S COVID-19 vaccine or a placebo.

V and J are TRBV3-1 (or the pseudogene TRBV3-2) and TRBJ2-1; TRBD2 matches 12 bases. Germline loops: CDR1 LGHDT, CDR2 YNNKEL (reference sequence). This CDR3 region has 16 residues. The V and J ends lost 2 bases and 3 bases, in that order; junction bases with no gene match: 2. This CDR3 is CASSQPSGRGYNEQFF. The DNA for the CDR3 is TGTGCCAGCAGCCAACCTAGCGGGAGGGGCTACAATGAGCAGTTCTTC.

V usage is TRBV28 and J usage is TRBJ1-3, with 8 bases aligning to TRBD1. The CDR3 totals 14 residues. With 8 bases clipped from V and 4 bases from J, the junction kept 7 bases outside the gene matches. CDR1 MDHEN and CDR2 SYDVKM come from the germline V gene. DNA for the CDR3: TGTGCCAGCGGCCTCAGGGGGCGCGGAAACACCATATATTTT. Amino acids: CASGLRGRGNTIYF.

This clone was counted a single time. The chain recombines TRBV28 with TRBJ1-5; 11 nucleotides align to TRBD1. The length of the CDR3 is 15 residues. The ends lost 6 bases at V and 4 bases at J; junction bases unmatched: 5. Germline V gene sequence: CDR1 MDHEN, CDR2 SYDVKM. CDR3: CASSPWDRGNQPQHF. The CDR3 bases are TGTGCCAGCAGCCCGTGGGACAGGGGGAATCAGCCCCAGCATTTT.

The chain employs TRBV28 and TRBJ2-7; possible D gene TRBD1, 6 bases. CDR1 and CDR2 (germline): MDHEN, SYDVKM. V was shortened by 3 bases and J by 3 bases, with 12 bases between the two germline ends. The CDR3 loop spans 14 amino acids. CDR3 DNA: TGTGCCAGCAGTTTGGGGGACACCTACTACGAGCAGTACTTC. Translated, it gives CASSLGDTYYEQYF. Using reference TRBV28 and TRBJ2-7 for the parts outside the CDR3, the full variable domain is DVKVTQSSRYLVKRTGEKVFLECVQDMDHENMFWYRQDPGLGLRLIYFSYDVKMKEKGDIPEGYSVSREKKERFSLILESASTNQTSMYLCASSLGDTYYEQYFGPGTRLTVT.

The CDR3 bases are TGTGCCAGCAGCGTCCGGGACACTTCCTACGAGCAGTACTTC. Protein: CASSVRDTSYEQYF. The rearrangement links TRBV9 to TRBJ2-7; a weak D match, TRBD1 (6 bases). Germline lookup yields CDR1 SGDLS and CDR2 YYNGEE. This CDR3 is 14 amino acids long. Trimming shortened V by 2 bases and J by 1 base, and 10 bases separated the two germline ends.